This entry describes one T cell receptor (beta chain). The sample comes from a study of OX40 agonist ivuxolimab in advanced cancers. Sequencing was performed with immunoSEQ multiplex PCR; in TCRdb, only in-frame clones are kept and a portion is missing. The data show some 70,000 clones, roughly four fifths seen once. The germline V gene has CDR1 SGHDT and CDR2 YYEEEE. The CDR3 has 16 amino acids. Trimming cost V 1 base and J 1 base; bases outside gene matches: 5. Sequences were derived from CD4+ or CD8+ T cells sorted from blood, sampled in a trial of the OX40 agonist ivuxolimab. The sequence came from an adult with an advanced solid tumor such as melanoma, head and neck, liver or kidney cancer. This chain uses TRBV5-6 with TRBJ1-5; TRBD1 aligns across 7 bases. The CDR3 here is CASSLLGQESNQPQHF. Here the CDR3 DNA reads TGTGCCAGCAGCTTGCTCGGACAGGAGAGCAATCAGCCCCAGCATTTT.